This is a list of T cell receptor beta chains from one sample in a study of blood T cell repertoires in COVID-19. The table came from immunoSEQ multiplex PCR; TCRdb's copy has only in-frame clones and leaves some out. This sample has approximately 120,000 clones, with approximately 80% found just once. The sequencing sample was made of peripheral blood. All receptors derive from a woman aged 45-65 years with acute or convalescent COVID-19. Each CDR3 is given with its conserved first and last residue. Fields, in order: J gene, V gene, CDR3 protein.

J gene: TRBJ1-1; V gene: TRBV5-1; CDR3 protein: CASGQGVNTEAFF
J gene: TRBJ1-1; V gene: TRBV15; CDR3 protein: CATRQQGYTEAFF
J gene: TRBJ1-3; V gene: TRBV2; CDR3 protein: CASSAQGGLSGNTIYF
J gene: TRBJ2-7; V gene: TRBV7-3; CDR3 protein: CASSISGTGGYEQYF
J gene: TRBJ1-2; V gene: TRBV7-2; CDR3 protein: CASSLAAGRGYTF
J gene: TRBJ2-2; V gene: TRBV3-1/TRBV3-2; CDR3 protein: CASSQFLSGELFF
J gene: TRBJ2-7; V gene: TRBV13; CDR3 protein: CASSSSPYEQYF
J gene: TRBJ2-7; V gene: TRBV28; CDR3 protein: CASRPGVGLSYEQYF
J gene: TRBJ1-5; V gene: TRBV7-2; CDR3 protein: CASSFRGNQPQHF
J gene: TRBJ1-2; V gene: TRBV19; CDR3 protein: CASSTPRRANYGYTF
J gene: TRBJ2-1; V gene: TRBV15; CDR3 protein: CATSPFSGGADEQFF
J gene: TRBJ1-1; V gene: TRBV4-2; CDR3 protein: CASSQEGHEAFF
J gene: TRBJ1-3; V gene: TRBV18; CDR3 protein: CASSSQTFTSGNTIYF
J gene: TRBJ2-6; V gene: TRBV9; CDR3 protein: CASSSSLRRSGANVLTF
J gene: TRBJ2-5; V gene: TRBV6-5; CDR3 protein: CASSSTGGGGTQYF
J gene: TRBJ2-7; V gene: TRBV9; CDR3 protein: CASSVAAGGSYEQYF
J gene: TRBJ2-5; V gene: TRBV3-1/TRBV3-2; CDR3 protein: CASSRSRTELETQYF
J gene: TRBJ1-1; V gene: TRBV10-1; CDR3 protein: CASSESGGAAFF